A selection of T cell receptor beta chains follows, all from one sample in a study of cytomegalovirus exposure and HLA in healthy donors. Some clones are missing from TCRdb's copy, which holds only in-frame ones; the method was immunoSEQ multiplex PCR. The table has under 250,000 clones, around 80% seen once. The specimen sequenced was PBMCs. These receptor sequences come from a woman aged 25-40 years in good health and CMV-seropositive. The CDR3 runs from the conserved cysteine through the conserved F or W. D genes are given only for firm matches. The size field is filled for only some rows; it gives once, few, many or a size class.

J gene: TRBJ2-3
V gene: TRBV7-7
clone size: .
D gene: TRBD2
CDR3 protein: CASSLGLADTDTQYF
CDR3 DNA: TGTGCCAGCAGCTTAGGACTAGCGGACACAGATACGCAGTATTTT

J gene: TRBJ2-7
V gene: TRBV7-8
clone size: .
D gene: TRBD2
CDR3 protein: CASSTRREGSEQYF
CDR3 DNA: TGTGCCAGCAGCACCCGCCGGGAGGGGAGCGAGCAGTACTTC

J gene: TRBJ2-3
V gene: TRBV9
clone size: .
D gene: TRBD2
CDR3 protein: CASSPLAGTITDTQYF
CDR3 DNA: TGTGCCAGCAGCCCCTTAGCGGGAACTATCACAGATACGCAGTATTTT

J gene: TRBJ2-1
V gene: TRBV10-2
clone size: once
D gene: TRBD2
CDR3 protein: CASSGTSGGPSYNEQFF
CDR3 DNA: TGCGCCAGCAGCGGGACTAGCGGGGGGCCCTCCTACAATGAGCAGTTCTTC

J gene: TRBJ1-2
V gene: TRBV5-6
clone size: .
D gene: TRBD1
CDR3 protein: CASSLYRGRANYGYTF
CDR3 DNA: TGTGCCAGCAGCTTGTACAGGGGGCGAGCTAACTATGGCTACACCTTC

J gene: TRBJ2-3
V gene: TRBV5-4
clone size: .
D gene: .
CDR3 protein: CASSVGAPGTDTQYF
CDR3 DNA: TGTGCCAGCAGCGTGGGGGCCCCTGGTACAGATACGCAGTATTTT

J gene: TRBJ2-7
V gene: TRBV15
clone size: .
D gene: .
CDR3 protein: CATSREDYAYEQYF
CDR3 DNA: TGTGCCACCAGCAGAGAGGACTACGCCTACGAGCAGTACTTC

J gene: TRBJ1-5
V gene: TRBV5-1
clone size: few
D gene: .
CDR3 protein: CASSLVAGGNQPQHF
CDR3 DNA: TGCGCCAGCAGCTTGGTTGCAGGGGGCAATCAGCCCCAGCATTTT

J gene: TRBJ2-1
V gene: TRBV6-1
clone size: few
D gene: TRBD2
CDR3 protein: CASSAQGGGGAVDEQFF
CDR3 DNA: TGTGCCAGCAGTGCCCAGGGAGGCGGGGGGGCGGTCGATGAGCAGTTCTTC

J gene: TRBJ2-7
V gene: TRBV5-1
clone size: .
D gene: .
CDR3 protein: CASSPRSRTDYEQYF
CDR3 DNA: TGCGCCAGCAGCCCACGGTCTAGGACAGACTACGAGCAGTACTTC

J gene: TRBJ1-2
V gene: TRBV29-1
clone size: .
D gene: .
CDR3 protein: CSAVVPGERGGYTF
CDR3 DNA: TGCAGCGCCGTCGTCCCAGGGGAGAGGGGCGGCTACACCTTC

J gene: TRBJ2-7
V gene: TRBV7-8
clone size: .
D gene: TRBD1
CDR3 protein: CASSLLDRVNEQYF
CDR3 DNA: TGTGCCAGCAGCTTGCTGGACAGGGTTAACGAGCAGTACTTC

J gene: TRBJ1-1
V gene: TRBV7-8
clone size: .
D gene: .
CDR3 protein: CASSLLQGLNTEAFF
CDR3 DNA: TGTGCCAGCAGCCTCTTACAGGGCTTGAACACTGAAGCTTTCTTT

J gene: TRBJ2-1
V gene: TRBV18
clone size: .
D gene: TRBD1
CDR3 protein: CASSPGPGQGFAKGEQFF
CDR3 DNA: TGTGCCAGCTCACCAGGTCCGGGACAGGGGTTTGCGAAGGGAGAGCAGTTCTTC

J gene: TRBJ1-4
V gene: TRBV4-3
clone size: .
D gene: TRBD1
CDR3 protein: CASSQTGTGGYEKLFF
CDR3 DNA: TGCGCCAGCAGCCAAACCGGGACAGGGGGCTATGAAAAACTGTTTTTT

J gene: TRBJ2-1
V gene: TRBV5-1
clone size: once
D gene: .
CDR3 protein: CASSFSGAYNEQFF
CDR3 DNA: TGCGCCAGCAGCTTTAGCGGAGCGTACAATGAGCAGTTCTTC

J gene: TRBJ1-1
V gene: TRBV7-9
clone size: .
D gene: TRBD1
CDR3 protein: CASSPLDRGHTEAFF
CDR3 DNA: TGTGCCAGCAGCCCGCTAGACAGGGGGCACACTGAAGCTTTCTTT

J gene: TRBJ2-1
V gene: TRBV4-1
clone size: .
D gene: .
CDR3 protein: CASSQVSYSYNEQFF
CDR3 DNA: TGCGCCAGCAGCCAAGTGAGTTACTCCTACAATGAGCAGTTCTTC

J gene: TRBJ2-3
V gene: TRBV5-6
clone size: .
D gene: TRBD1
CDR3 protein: CASRSRGLSTDTQYF
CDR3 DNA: TGTGCCAGCAGGTCCAGGGGGCTGAGCACAGATACGCAGTATTTT

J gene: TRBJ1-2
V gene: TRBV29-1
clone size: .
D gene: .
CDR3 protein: CSVGEGAGYTF
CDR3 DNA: TGCAGCGTTGGGGAAGGGGCGGGCTACACCTTC

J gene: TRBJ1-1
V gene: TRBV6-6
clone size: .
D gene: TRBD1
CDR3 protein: CASSPRDRDGEAFF
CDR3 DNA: TGTGCCAGCAGCCCCAGGGACAGGGACGGTGAAGCTTTCTTT

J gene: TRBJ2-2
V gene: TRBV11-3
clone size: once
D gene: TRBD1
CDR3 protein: CASRRTGETGELFF
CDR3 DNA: TGTGCCAGCAGAAGGACAGGGGAGACCGGGGAGCTGTTTTTT

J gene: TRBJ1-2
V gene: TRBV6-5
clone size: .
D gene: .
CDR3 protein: CASRAVSYGYTF
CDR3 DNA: TGTGCCAGCAGGGCAGTCAGCTATGGCTACACCTTC

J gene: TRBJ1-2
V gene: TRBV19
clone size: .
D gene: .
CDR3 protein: CASRRSTVLGYTF
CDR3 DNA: TGTGCCAGTAGGAGGTCCACTGTTTTGGGCTACACCTTC

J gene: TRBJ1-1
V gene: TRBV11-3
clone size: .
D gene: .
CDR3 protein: CASSSHHGDTEAFF
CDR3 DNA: TGTGCCAGCAGCTCCCATCACGGGGACACTGAAGCTTTCTTT

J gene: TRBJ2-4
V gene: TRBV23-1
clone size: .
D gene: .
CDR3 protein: CASSRIRGKNIQYF
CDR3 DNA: TGCGCCAGCAGTCGGATCAGGGGAAAAAACATTCAGTACTTC

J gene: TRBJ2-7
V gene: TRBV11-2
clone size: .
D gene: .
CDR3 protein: CASSPYYEQYF
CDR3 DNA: TGTGCCAGCAGTCCGTACTACGAGCAGTACTTC

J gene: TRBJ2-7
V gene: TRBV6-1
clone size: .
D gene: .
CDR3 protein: CASRVTRYYEQYF
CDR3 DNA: TGTGCCAGTAGAGTGACACGCTACTACGAGCAGTACTTC

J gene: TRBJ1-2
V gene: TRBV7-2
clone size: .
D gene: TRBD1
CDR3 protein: CASSRQGADYGYTF
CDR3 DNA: TGTGCCAGCAGTAGACAGGGGGCTGACTATGGCTACACCTTC

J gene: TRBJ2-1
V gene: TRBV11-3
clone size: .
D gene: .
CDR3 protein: CASSFNSFSYNEQFF
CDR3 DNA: TGTGCCAGCAGCTTTAACAGTTTCTCCTACAATGAGCAGTTCTTC

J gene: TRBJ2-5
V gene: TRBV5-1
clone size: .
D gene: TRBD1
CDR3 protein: CASSFSGTEETQYF
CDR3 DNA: TGCGCCAGCAGCTTTTCTGGGACAGAAGAGACCCAGTACTTC

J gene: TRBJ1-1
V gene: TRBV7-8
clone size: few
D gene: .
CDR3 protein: CASSLRVITEAFF
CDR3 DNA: TGTGCCAGCAGCTTACGGGTCATCACTGAAGCTTTCTTT

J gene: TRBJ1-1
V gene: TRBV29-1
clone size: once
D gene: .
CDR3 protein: CSVGQTSMNTEAFF
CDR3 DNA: TGCAGCGTTGGACAGACTTCTATGAACACTGAAGCTTTCTTT

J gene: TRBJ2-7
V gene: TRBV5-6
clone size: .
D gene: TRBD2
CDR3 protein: CASSETSVGEQYF
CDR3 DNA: TGTGCCAGCAGCGAGACTAGCGTTGGCGAGCAGTACTTC

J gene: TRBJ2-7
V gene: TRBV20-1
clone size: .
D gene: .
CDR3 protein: CSARLGQKQYF
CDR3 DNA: TGCAGTGCTAGACTTGGGCAGAAGCAGTACTTC

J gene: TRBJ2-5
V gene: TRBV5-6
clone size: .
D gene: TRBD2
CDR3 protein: CASSTSSAGGETQYF
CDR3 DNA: TGTGCCAGCAGCACCTCGTCAGCGGGAGGCGAGACCCAGTACTTC

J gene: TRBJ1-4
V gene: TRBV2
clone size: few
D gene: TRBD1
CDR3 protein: CASMGTANEKLFF
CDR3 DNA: TGTGCCAGCATGGGGACAGCTAATGAAAAACTGTTTTTT

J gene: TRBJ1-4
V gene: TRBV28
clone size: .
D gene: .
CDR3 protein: CAGQGPTNEKLFF
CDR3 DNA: TGTGCCGGGCAGGGCCCAACTAATGAAAAACTGTTTTTT

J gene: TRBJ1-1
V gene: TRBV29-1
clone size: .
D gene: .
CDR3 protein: CSVDPGGNTEAFF
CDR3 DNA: TGCAGCGTTGATCCCGGGGGGAACACTGAAGCTTTCTTT

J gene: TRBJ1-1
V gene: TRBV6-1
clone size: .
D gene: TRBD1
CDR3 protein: CASSEVRDSGTEAFF
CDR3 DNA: TGTGCCAGCAGTGAAGTACGGGACAGTGGTACTGAAGCTTTCTTT

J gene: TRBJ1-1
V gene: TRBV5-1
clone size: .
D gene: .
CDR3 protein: CASSPAYQVLNTEAFF
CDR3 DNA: TGCGCCAGCAGCCCAGCTTACCAGGTACTCAACACTGAAGCTTTCTTT

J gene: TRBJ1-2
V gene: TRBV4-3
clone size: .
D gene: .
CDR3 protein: CASSQDFRASARGYTF
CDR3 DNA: TGCGCCAGCAGCCAAGATTTCAGGGCCTCGGCGCGGGGCTACACCTTC

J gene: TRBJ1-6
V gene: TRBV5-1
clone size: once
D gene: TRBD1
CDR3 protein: CASNPGQANSPLHF
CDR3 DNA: TGCGCCAGCAACCCGGGACAGGCGAATTCACCCCTCCACTTT

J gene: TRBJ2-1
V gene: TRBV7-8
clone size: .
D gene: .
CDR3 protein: CASSPALSSGSSYNEQFF
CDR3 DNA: TGTGCCAGCAGCCCAGCCCTGTCGAGCGGAAGCTCCTACAATGAGCAGTTCTTC

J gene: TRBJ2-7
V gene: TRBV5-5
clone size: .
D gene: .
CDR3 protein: CASSLNRGATSGSYEQYF
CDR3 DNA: TGTGCCAGCAGCTTGAACAGGGGGGCGACTAGCGGCTCCTACGAGCAGTACTTC

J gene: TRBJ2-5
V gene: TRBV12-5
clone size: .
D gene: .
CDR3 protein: CASGHTDQETQYF
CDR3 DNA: TGTGCTAGTGGGCATACAGATCAAGAGACCCAGTACTTC

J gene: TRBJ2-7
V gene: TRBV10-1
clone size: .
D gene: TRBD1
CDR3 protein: CASSESGQGKYF
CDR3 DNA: TGCGCCAGCAGTGAGTCAGGACAGGGGAAGTACTTC

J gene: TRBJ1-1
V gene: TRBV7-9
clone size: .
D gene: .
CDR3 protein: CASSNPQLNTEAFF
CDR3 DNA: TGTGCCAGCAGCAACCCACAGCTGAACACTGAAGCTTTCTTT

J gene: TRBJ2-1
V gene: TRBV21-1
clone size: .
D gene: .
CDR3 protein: CASPMGRSYNEQFF
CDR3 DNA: TGTGCCAGCCCGATGGGGCGCTCCTACAATGAGCAGTTCTTC

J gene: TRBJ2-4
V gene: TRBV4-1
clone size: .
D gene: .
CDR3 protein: CASSQRQKGLLAKNIQYF
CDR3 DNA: TGCGCCAGCAGCCAACGTCAAAAGGGGCTTCTAGCCAAAAACATTCAGTACTTC

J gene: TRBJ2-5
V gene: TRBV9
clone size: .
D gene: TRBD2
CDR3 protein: CASSVGLAGAQETQYF
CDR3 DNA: TGTGCCAGCAGCGTCGGACTAGCGGGAGCGCAAGAGACCCAGTACTTC

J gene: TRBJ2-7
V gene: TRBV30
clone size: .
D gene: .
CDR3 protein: CAGLRASSSYEQYF
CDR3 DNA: TGTGCCGGACTTCGTGCTAGCAGCTCCTACGAGCAGTACTTC